A selection of T cell receptor beta chains follows, all from one sample in a study of tumor T cells in aggressive B-cell lymphoma. Using immunoSEQ multiplex PCR, the repertoire was profiled, and TCRdb retains in-frame clones only, with some absent. The sample includes about 5,600 clones, about 80% of them seen just once. The source material was tumor tissue. Source of these receptors: an adult with diffuse large B cell lymphoma. The CDR3 runs from the conserved cysteine through the conserved F or W. D genes are given only for firm matches. Clone size is shown for a subset of rows, as once, few, many or a class of expanded clone.

v_gene: TRBV7-3; abundance: .; j_gene: TRBJ2-3; d_gene: TRBD2; CDR3aa: CASSQRTSGSGDTQYF; CDR3nt: TGTGCCAGCAGCCAAAGGACTAGCGGGAGTGGAGATACGCAGTATTTT
v_gene: TRBV29-1; abundance: .; j_gene: TRBJ2-7; d_gene: .; CDR3aa: CSVEDPQGYEQYF; CDR3nt: TGCAGCGTTGAAGATCCACAGGGCTACGAGCAGTACTTC
v_gene: TRBV18; abundance: .; j_gene: TRBJ1-4; d_gene: .; CDR3aa: CASSPGAGSNEKLFF; CDR3nt: TGTGCCAGCTCACCTGGAGCGGGGTCTAATGAAAAACTGTTTTTT
v_gene: TRBV5-1; abundance: .; j_gene: TRBJ2-1; d_gene: TRBD1; CDR3aa: CASSPRQGASGTLSYNEQFF; CDR3nt: TGCGCCAGCAGCCCGAGACAGGGGGCCAGCGGGACACTATCTTACAATGAGCAGTTCTTC
v_gene: TRBV6-5; abundance: .; j_gene: TRBJ1-2; d_gene: .; CDR3aa: CASRTDRIYGYTF; CDR3nt: TGTGCCAGCAGGACCGACAGGATCTATGGCTACACCTTC
v_gene: TRBV7-2; abundance: .; j_gene: TRBJ2-1; d_gene: .; CDR3aa: CASRLRGGVSNEQFF; CDR3nt: TGTGCCAGCAGGCTGCGGGGCGGGGTGTCCAATGAGCAGTTCTTC
v_gene: TRBV13; abundance: .; j_gene: TRBJ1-2; d_gene: .; CDR3aa: CASSLVAGRGFGYTF; CDR3nt: TGTGCCAGCAGCTTAGTGGCAGGGAGGGGTTTTGGCTACACCTTC
v_gene: TRBV6-5; abundance: .; j_gene: TRBJ2-7; d_gene: .; CDR3aa: CASSYSILVPGYEQYF; CDR3nt: TGTGCCAGCAGTTACTCGATTCTTGTCCCAGGCTACGAGCAGTACTTC
v_gene: TRBV7-9; abundance: few; j_gene: TRBJ2-1; d_gene: TRBD2; CDR3aa: CASSPRTSGRGDEQFF; CDR3nt: TGTGCCAGCAGCCCGAGGACTAGCGGGAGAGGGGATGAGCAGTTCTTC
v_gene: TRBV28; abundance: .; j_gene: TRBJ1-4; d_gene: TRBD1; CDR3aa: CASLFGTQGGKLFF; CDR3nt: TGTGCCAGCCTGTTCGGTACCCAGGGGGGAAAACTGTTTTTT
v_gene: TRBV9; abundance: few; j_gene: TRBJ2-5; d_gene: TRBD1; CDR3aa: CASSVTGGFQETQYF; CDR3nt: TGTGCCAGCAGCGTAACAGGGGGTTTCCAAGAGACCCAGTACTTC
v_gene: TRBV27; abundance: .; j_gene: TRBJ2-4; d_gene: .; CDR3aa: CASSLWRNIQYF; CDR3nt: TGTGCCAGCAGTTTATGGAGAAACATTCAGTACTTC
v_gene: TRBV7-2; abundance: .; j_gene: TRBJ1-2; d_gene: .; CDR3aa: CASSPLAVYGYTF; CDR3nt: TGTGCCAGCAGCCCTCTGGCGGTCTATGGCTACACCTTC
v_gene: TRBV7-8; abundance: .; j_gene: TRBJ2-3; d_gene: TRBD2; CDR3aa: CASSFTSGSTDTQYF; CDR3nt: TGTGCCAGCAGCTTCACTAGCGGGAGTACAGATACGCAGTATTTT
v_gene: TRBV28; abundance: .; j_gene: TRBJ1-2; d_gene: .; CDR3aa: CASLEGKYGYTF; CDR3nt: TGTGCCAGCTTGGAGGGGAAATATGGCTACACCTTC
v_gene: TRBV9; abundance: .; j_gene: TRBJ2-3; d_gene: TRBD2; CDR3aa: CASSVDLAGFTDTQYF; CDR3nt: TGTGCCAGCAGCGTAGATTTAGCGGGATTCACAGATACGCAGTATTTT
v_gene: TRBV19; abundance: .; j_gene: TRBJ2-1; d_gene: TRBD2; CDR3aa: CASSMAPGLGGRRSYNEQFF; CDR3nt: TGTGCCAGTAGTATGGCTCCCGGCCTGGGGGGGAGAAGGTCCTACAATGAGCAGTTCTTC
v_gene: TRBV5-4; abundance: .; j_gene: TRBJ2-7; d_gene: TRBD1; CDR3aa: CASSQGAETYEQYF; CDR3nt: TGTGCCAGCAGCCAGGGGGCGGAAACCTACGAGCAGTACTTC
v_gene: TRBV18; abundance: .; j_gene: TRBJ1-2; d_gene: .; CDR3aa: CASSPLGGYGYTF; CDR3nt: TGTGCCAGCTCACCACTAGGGGGCTATGGCTACACCTTC
v_gene: TRBV14; abundance: few; j_gene: TRBJ2-7; d_gene: .; CDR3aa: CASSQGWGVDRAYEQYF; CDR3nt: TGTGCCAGCAGCCAAGGTTGGGGTGTTGACAGAGCCTACGAGCAGTACTTC
v_gene: TRBV7-6; abundance: .; j_gene: TRBJ2-4; d_gene: .; CDR3aa: CASRRDFPGLAKNIQYF; CDR3nt: TGTGCCAGCAGACGCGACTTCCCAGGACTAGCCAAAAACATTCAGTACTTC
v_gene: TRBV11-2; abundance: .; j_gene: TRBJ2-1; d_gene: .; CDR3aa: CASSPMAVRGTYNEQFF; CDR3nt: TGTGCCAGCAGCCCTATGGCCGTTCGGGGAACCTACAATGAGCAGTTCTTC
v_gene: TRBV18; abundance: once; j_gene: TRBJ1-1; d_gene: .; CDR3aa: CASSVGVMNTEAFF; CDR3nt: TGTGCCAGTTCAGTAGGGGTGATGAACACTGAAGCTTTCTTT
v_gene: TRBV7-9; abundance: once; j_gene: TRBJ1-1; d_gene: .; CDR3aa: CASSLGGPEAFF; CDR3nt: TGTGCCAGCAGCTTAGGGGGCCCTGAAGCTTTCTTT
v_gene: TRBV6-6; abundance: .; j_gene: TRBJ2-7; d_gene: TRBD2; CDR3aa: CASSYTSGSYEQYF; CDR3nt: TGTGCCAGCAGTTACACTAGCGGGAGCTACGAGCAGTACTTC
v_gene: TRBV10-1; abundance: .; j_gene: TRBJ2-7; d_gene: TRBD2; CDR3aa: CASSEVAGVDSYEQYF; CDR3nt: TGCGCCAGCAGTGAAGTAGCGGGAGTCGACTCCTACGAGCAGTACTTC
v_gene: TRBV9; abundance: .; j_gene: TRBJ2-5; d_gene: .; CDR3aa: CASSVLGQETQYF; CDR3nt: TGTGCCAGCAGCGTACTAGGTCAAGAGACCCAGTACTTC
v_gene: TRBV6-1; abundance: .; j_gene: TRBJ1-2; d_gene: .; CDR3aa: CASTYGQTGYTF; CDR3nt: TGTGCCAGCACCTACGGACAGACTGGCTACACCTTC
v_gene: TRBV28; abundance: few; j_gene: TRBJ2-7; d_gene: TRBD1; CDR3aa: CASSKGTGSNEQYF; CDR3nt: TGTGCCAGCAGTAAAGGGACAGGAAGCAACGAGCAGTACTTC
v_gene: TRBV28; abundance: .; j_gene: TRBJ1-1; d_gene: TRBD1; CDR3aa: CASTSPTGSNTEAFF; CDR3nt: TGTGCCAGCACCTCCCCGACAGGGTCGAACACTGAAGCTTTCTTT
v_gene: TRBV5-1; abundance: .; j_gene: TRBJ1-1; d_gene: .; CDR3aa: CASSLVGEATEAFF; CDR3nt: TGCGCCAGCAGCTTGGTCGGGGAGGCCACTGAAGCTTTCTTT
v_gene: TRBV29-1; abundance: .; j_gene: TRBJ1-1; d_gene: .; CDR3aa: CSVVLHYGAFF; CDR3nt: TGCAGCGTTGTTCTCCACTACGGAGCTTTCTTT
v_gene: TRBV6-1; abundance: .; j_gene: TRBJ2-5; d_gene: TRBD1; CDR3aa: CASNSQGTVFETQYF; CDR3nt: TGTGCCAGCAATTCACAGGGGACCGTGTTTGAGACCCAGTACTTC
v_gene: TRBV7-9; abundance: .; j_gene: TRBJ2-3; d_gene: .; CDR3aa: CTSSLGAPTGQYF; CDR3nt: TGTACCAGCAGCTTAGGAGCCCCAACGGGGCAGTATTTT
v_gene: TRBV5-6; abundance: once; j_gene: TRBJ2-1; d_gene: TRBD2; CDR3aa: CASSYSTGLAYNEQFF; CDR3nt: TGTGCCAGCAGCTATTCTACTGGACTAGCCTACAATGAGCAGTTCTTC
v_gene: TRBV28; abundance: .; j_gene: TRBJ2-1; d_gene: .; CDR3aa: CASSLIYNEQFF; CDR3nt: TGTGCCAGCAGTCTTATCTACAATGAGCAGTTCTTC
v_gene: TRBV7-2; abundance: .; j_gene: TRBJ2-1; d_gene: TRBD2; CDR3aa: CASSSGLVGNEQFF; CDR3nt: TGTGCCAGCAGCTCGGGACTAGTCGGCAATGAGCAGTTCTTC